Below, 2 T cell receptor beta chains from the same sample are listed, as sequenced in a study of blood T cell repertoires in COVID-19. Using immunoSEQ multiplex PCR, the repertoire was profiled, and TCRdb retains in-frame clones only, with some absent. The data hold about 280,000 clones, with roughly nine tenths observed a single time. Sequenced sample: PBMCs or T cells enriched from blood (not recorded which). These receptors were collected from an older woman who had recovered from COVID-19.

This chain joins TRBV19 and TRBJ2-2; D possibly corresponds to TRBD1 (6 bases). V was trimmed by 7 bases and J by 0 bases, leaving 6 bases between them. CDR3 size: 13 residues. CDR1 LNHDA and CDR2 SQIVND come from the germline V gene (reference sequence). The CDR3 loop is CASNRANTGELFF. The CDR3 coding sequence is TGTGCCAGTAACAGGGCGAACACCGGGGAGCTGTTTTTT.

This clone has only one observation. The chain uses TRBV3-1 (or the pseudogene TRBV3-2) and TRBJ2-7; 13 nucleotides agree with TRBD2. In germline, CDR1 is LGHDT, CDR2 YNNKEL (reference sequence). The V gene end was trimmed by 6 bases and the J gene end by 4 bases; junction bases not matched to a gene: 6. The CDR3 consists of 15 residues. This CDR3 is CASRFTSGGAYEQYF. The CDR3 nucleotides read TGTGCCAGCAGATTCACTAGCGGGGGGGCGTACGAGCAGTACTTC.